This T cell receptor beta chain came from a study of cytomegalovirus exposure and HLA in healthy donors. Study at large: As released early, the data held around 80 million unique TCRs from HLA-typed donors. The study's findings and limits: Immune exposure data for these donors was limited to CMV serostatus. Cytomegalovirus association was assigned to approximately 160 TCR beta chains. Donors were assumed by presence/absence analyses to have roughly uniform sequencing depth.

Trimming pared 4 bases from V and 7 bases from J, leaving 11 bases between. There are 12 residues in the CDR3. The germline CDR1 and CDR2 sequences are SQVTM and ANQGSEA. 60 Vbeta and 13 Jbeta primers were used in PCR. Sequenced by immunoSEQ multiplex PCR; TCRdb stores in-frame clones only, minus some. The table records 150,000 to 200,000 clones, less than 90% of them present only once. Of note for this clone: Its antigen is not known.

The TCR was taken from a woman aged 18-30 years in good health and CMV-seronegative. What was sequenced was PBMCs. The genes are TRBV29-1 and TRBJ2-1; D is undetermined. This chain's CDR3 is CSVVGFQNEQFF. Here the CDR3 DNA reads TGCAGCGTTGTTGGCTTCCAGAATGAGCAGTTCTTC.